Below, 9 T cell receptor beta chains from the same sample are listed, as sequenced in a study of cytomegalovirus exposure and HLA in healthy donors. Primers included in the PCR were 60 Vbeta and 13 Jbeta primers. The data were produced by immunoSEQ multiplex PCR, yet TCRdb's version contains in-frame clones alone and is incomplete. Seen here are around 68,000 clones, 65% to 70% observed once, and the top ten hold 11%. Sequencing was done on a sample of PBMCs. The receptors derive from a young woman in good health and CMV-seronegative.

About this clone itself: This sample includes further DNA sequences coding for the same CDR3. The chain joins TRBV7-3 to TRBJ2-1, with TRBD2 as a possible D gene (5 bases). There are 15 residues in the CDR3. Trimming took off 0 bases at V and 2 bases at J, with 8 bases between the two ends. The germline gives CDR1 SGHTA, CDR2 FQGTGA. The CDR3 nucleotides are TGTGCCAGCAGCTTAACCGGGGATACCTACAATGAGCAGTTCTTC. It encodes CASSLTGDTYNEQFF.

This clone occurred a few times. This sequence joins TRBV5-1 and TRBJ1-2; the D gene is possibly TRBD1 (5 bases). CDR1 is SGHRS, CDR2 YFSETQ, per germline. CDR3 length: 15 residues. V shed 4 bases and J shed 8 bases, with 21 bases lying between them. The CDR3 sequence: CASSPEGRWGIGYTF. CDR3 bases: TGCGCCAGCAGCCCGGAGGGACGATGGGGGATCGGCTACACCTTC.

The J gene is TRBJ2-5, the V gene TRBV5-1; D is perhaps TRBD2 (5 bases). The germline V and J ends were trimmed by 4 bases and 6 bases, with 22 bases remaining between them. Germline CDR1 and CDR2: SGHRS and YFSETQ. This CDR3 region has 16 residues. CDR3 protein: CASSREALEVGKTQYF. CDR3 coding DNA: TGCGCCAGCAGCCGCGAAGCGCTGGAGGTGGGAAAGACCCAGTACTTC.

The rearrangement uses TRBV6-6 and TRBJ2-3; D is uncertain. Trimming took 2 bases from V and 4 from J, leaving 4 bases between them. The CDR3 has 12 amino acids. Germline loops: CDR1 MNHNY, CDR2 SVGAGI (reference sequence). Here the CDR3 DNA reads TGTGCCAGCAGTTACCTAGCAGATACGCAGTATTTT. Residues: CASSYLADTQYF.

This rearrangement joins TRBV25-1 to TRBJ2-1; 8 bases map to TRBD1. The germline V gene encodes CDR1 MGHDK and CDR2 SYGVNS. The CDR3 is 14 residues long. Trimming took 2 bases from V and 9 from J; bases not matched to a gene: 6. CDR3 sequence: CASSEPDRGGEQFF. Here the CDR3 DNA reads TGTGCCAGCAGTGAACCCGACAGGGGAGGTGAGCAGTTCTTC.

The chain links TRBV6-4 to TRBJ2-3; 11 bases are a match to TRBD2. This CDR3 spans 17 amino acids. V lost 7 bases to trimming and J lost 0 bases; unmatched junction nucleotides: 9. Germline V gene data show CDR1 as MRHNA and CDR2 as SNTAGT. The CDR3 region has the DNA TGTGCCAGCAAGTGGGCTAGCGGGGGGACTAGCACAGATACGCAGTATTTT. Its translation: CASKWASGGTSTDTQYF.

V and J are TRBV7-3 and TRBJ1-6; 7 bases map to TRBD1. The CDR3 runs to 15 residues. CDR1 is SGHTA, CDR2 FQGTGA, per germline. The J segment lost 6 bases and the V segment lost 5 bases, leaving 7 bases of the junction unmatched. For the CDR3, the DNA is TGTGCCAGCAGCCTCCGGGACAGCATTAATTCACCCCTCCACTTT. This encodes CASSLRDSINSPLHF.

The rearrangement joins TRBV30 to TRBJ2-3; the match to TRBD1 covers 11 bases. The germline V gene has CDR1 GTSNPN and CDR2 SVGIG (reference sequence). The CDR3 has 13 residues. The J segment lost 4 bases and the V segment lost 3 bases, leaving 0 bases of the junction unmatched. The CDR3, as DNA: TGTGCCTGGAGGGGACAGGGGGCAGATACGCAGTATTTT. Amino acid sequence: CAWRGQGADTQYF.

This chain links TRBV6-6 with TRBJ2-5; 7 nucleotides align to TRBD2. The germline V gene encodes CDR1 MNHNY and CDR2 SVGAGI (reference sequence). Losses at the gene ends were 9 bases for V and 2 bases for J; bases not matched to a gene: 9. The CDR3 is made up of 14 amino acids. The CDR3 spells CASATGRGQETQYF. CDR3 sequence (DNA): TGTGCCAGTGCGACCGGGCGGGGGCAAGAGACCCAGTACTTC.